This entry describes one TCR beta chain. The CDR3 runs to 14 residues. V dropped 6 bases and J dropped 6 bases, with 17 bases sitting between them. Per the germline V gene, CDR1 is PRHDT and CDR2 is FYEKMQ (reference sequence). This record belongs to a study of cytomegalovirus exposure and HLA in healthy donors. Sequencing used immunoSEQ multiplex PCR; TCRdb keeps in-frame clones, though not all of them. The sample holds about 110,000 clones; roughly 95% are singletons and the top ten take 0.67%. The V call is TRBV13, the J call TRBJ2-5; possible D gene TRBD2, 6 bases. The sequence came from a woman aged 18 to 35 in good health and CMV-seronegative. The sequenced material came from PBMCs. As DNA, the CDR3 is TGTGCCAGCAGTCTCGGGCGGGAAGTAAAGACCCAGTACTTC. Protein: CASSLGREVKTQYF.